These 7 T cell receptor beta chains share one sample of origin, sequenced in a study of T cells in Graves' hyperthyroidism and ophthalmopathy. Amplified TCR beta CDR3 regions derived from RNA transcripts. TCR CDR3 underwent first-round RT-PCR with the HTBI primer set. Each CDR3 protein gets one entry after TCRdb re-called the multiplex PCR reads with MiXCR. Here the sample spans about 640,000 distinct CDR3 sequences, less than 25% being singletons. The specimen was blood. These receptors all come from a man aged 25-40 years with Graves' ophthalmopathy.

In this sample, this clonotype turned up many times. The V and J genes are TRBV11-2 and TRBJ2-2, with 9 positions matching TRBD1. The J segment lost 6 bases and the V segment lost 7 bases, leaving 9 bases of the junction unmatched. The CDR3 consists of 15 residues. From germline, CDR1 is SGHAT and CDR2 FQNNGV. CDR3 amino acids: CASNPTQGAAGELFF. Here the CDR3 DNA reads TGTGCCAGCAACCCTACACAGGGGGCGGCCGGGGAGCTGTTTTTT.

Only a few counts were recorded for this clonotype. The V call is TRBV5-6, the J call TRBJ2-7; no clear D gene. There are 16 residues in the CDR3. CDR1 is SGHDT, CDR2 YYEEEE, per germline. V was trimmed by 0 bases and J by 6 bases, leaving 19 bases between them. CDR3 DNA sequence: TGTGCCAGCAGCTTGGAGGCTGGGTTGGTTCGAGCCGAGCAGTACTTC. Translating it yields CASSLEAGLVRAEQYF.

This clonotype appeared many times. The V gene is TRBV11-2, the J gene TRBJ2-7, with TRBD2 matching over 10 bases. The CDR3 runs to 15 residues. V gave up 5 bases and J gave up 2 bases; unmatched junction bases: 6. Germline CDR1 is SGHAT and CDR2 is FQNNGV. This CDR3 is CASSDTSGIPYEQYF. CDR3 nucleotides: TGTGCCAGCAGCGATACTAGCGGGATTCCCTACGAGCAGTACTTC.

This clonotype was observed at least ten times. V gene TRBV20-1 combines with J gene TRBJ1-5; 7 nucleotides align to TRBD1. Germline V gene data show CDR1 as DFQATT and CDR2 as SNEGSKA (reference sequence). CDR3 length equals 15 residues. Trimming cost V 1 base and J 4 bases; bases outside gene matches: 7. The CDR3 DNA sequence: TGCAGTGCTAGAGGAGGCAGGGGGTCGAATCAGCCCCAGCATTTT. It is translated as CSARGGRGSNQPQHF.

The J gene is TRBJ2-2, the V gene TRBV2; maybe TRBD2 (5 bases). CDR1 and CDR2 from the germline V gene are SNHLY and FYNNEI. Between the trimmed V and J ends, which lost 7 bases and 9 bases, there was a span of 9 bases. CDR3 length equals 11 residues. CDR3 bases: TGTGCCAGCAAGGAGGTCCGGGAGCTGTTTTTT. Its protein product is CASKEVRELFF.

In DNA form, the CDR3 reads TGTGCCAGCAAGAGGACAGGCAGAGTCTTAGCCAAAAACATTCAGTACTTC. Translating it yields CASKRTGRVLAKNIQYF. V is TRBV6-4 and J is TRBJ2-4; 7 nucleotides line up with TRBD1. The V and J ends lost 7 bases and 0 bases, in that order; junction bases with no gene match: 12. Germline V CDR1 and CDR2: MRHNA, SNTAGT. The CDR3 is 17 residues long.

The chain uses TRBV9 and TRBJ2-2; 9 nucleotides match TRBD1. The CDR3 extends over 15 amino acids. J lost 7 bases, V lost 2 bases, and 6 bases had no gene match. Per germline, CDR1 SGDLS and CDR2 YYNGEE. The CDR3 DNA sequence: TGTGCCAGCAGCGTTGAACAGGGGGCGTTCGGGGAGCTGTTTTTT. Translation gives CASSVEQGAFGELFF.